The rows below give T cell receptor beta chains drawn from one sample of a study of response to subunit inactivated influenza vaccine. TCRdb used MiXCR to reprocess the RT-PCR reads, holding one entry per CDR3 protein. The sample consists of more than 150,000 distinct CDR3 sequences, roughly 10% of them appearing once. Sample: CD8+ T cells sorted from PBMCs, taken less than 30 months after vaccination. The source of these receptors is a man between 50 and 69 years old who received an inactivated influenza vaccine. CDR3s include the opening cysteine and the closing phenylalanine or tryptophan. D genes are given only for firm matches. A row's size may be missing; if present it is once, few, many or a size class.

>TRBD2|TRBV6-2/TRBV6-3|TRBJ2-3|-
CASSPTSGGADTQYF
TGTGCCAGCAGTCCAACTAGCGGGGGGGCAGATACGCAGTATTTT
>-|TRBV5-4|TRBJ2-5|-
CASSLAGYYETQYF
TGTGCCAGCAGCTTGGCCGGCTATTACGAGACCCAGTACTTC
>-|TRBV20-1|TRBJ1-4|-
CSARDLGATNEKLFF
TGCAGTGCTAGAGATCTCGGGGCGACTAATGAAAAACTGTTTTTT
>-|TRBV7-9|TRBJ1-5|-
CASSSSRVSNQPQHF
TGTGCCAGCAGCTCTAGCCGGGTCAGCAATCAGCCCCAGCATTTT
>-|TRBV12-3/TRBV12-4|TRBJ2-1|many
CASSSPAGRYNEQFF
TGTGCCAGCAGTTCGCCGGCAGGTCGCTACAATGAGCAGTTCTTC
>-|TRBV13|TRBJ2-7|many
CASSEARSYEQYF
TGTGCCAGCAGCGAAGCTAGGTCCTACGAGCAGTACTTC
>-|TRBV5-6|TRBJ2-2|few
CASSRLRRNTGELFF
TGTGCCAGCTCCCGACTCAGGAGGAACACCGGGGAGCTGTTTTTT
>TRBD2|TRBV20-1|TRBJ2-2|-
CSATDGTSDSGELFF
TGCAGTGCGACCGATGGGACTAGCGATTCCGGGGAGCTGTTTTTT
>-|TRBV4-1|TRBJ1-2|-
CASSQIQGWNYGYTF
TGCGCCAGCAGCCAAATCCAGGGCTGGAACTATGGCTACACCTTC
>-|TRBV29-1|TRBJ2-7|-
CSVRTGNFYEQYF
TGCAGCGTCCGGACGGGAAATTTCTACGAGCAGTACTTC
>TRBD2|TRBV6-5|TRBJ2-1|-
CASSLAGGPGNEQFF
TGTGCCAGCAGTTTAGCGGGGGGACCTGGCAATGAGCAGTTCTTC
>TRBD2|TRBV28|TRBJ2-1|many
CASSLEPGGSSYNEQFF
TGTGCCAGCAGTTTGGAGCCCGGGGGGAGCTCCTACAATGAGCAGTTCTTC
>-|TRBV7-7|TRBJ2-1|-
CASSPPDMNEQFF
TGTGCCAGCAGCCCCCCCGATATGAATGAGCAGTTCTTC
>-|TRBV6-2/TRBV6-3|TRBJ1-5|-
CASSFTPGSHQPQHF
TGTGCCAGCAGTTTCACCCCCGGGTCCCATCAGCCCCAGCATTTT
>-|TRBV9|TRBJ2-1|few
CASSVGRSHNEQFF
TGTGCCAGCAGCGTAGGGAGGTCCCACAATGAGCAGTTCTTC
>-|TRBV20-1|TRBJ1-1|-
CSARDFKPNTEAFF
TGCAGTGCTAGAGATTTCAAGCCGAACACTGAAGCTTTCTTT
>TRBD1|TRBV12-3/TRBV12-4|TRBJ2-5|few
CASSWGTGWSGPQETQYF
TGTGCCAGCAGTTGGGGGACAGGGTGGTCGGGACCCCAAGAGACCCAGTACTTC
>-|TRBV4-1|TRBJ1-5|few
CASSQGYMDNQPQHF
TGCGCCAGCAGCCAGGGGTACATGGACAATCAGCCCCAGCATTTT
>-|TRBV4-3|TRBJ2-1|few
CASSQDRRVTEQFF
TGCGCCAGCAGCCAAGATCGAAGGGTTACGGAGCAGTTCTTC
>TRBD2|TRBV6-6|TRBJ2-1|many
CASTSGRGNEQFF
TGTGCCAGCACTAGCGGGAGGGGAAATGAGCAGTTCTTC
>-|TRBV6-1|TRBJ2-3|-
CASSTPSAAGSDTQYF
TGTGCCAGCAGCACCCCGTCGGCGGCAGGGTCAGATACGCAGTATTTT
>TRBD1|TRBV12-3/TRBV12-4|TRBJ1-2|many
CASSPGTGYGYTF
TGTGCCAGCAGTCCCGGGACAGGCTATGGCTACACCTTC